These 22 T cell receptor beta chains originate from one sample sequenced in a study of T cell changes during pregnancy in multiple sclerosis. Data came from immunoSEQ multiplex PCR; TCRdb stores just in-frame clones and leaves some out. Found here are about 31,000 clones, roughly 88% of them singletons; the top ten hold 0.74%. Specimen: CD4+ T cells from peripheral blood mononuclear cells, collected in the first trimester of pregnancy. The receptor source for this set is a female donor in good health, enrolled as a control in a pregnancy study.

This chain uses TRBV11-2 with TRBJ2-1; 11 nucleotides agree with TRBD2. The CDR3 extends over 16 amino acids. Germline-derived CDR1 and CDR2 are SGHAT and FQNNGV. V was clipped by 1 base and J by 4 bases; unmatched bases: 3. The CDR3 DNA reads TGTGCCAGCAGCTTAGTGACTAGCGGGGAATACAATGAGCAGTTCTTC. Residues: CASSLVTSGEYNEQFF.

V and J are TRBV4-2 and TRBJ2-3, with 12 bases lining up with TRBD2. Germline values: CDR1 LGHNA, CDR2 YNFKEQ. This CDR3 is 17 amino acids long. J gave up 6 bases and V 0 bases, and 7 bases lay outside the gene matches. The CDR3 sequence is CASSQDPLAGGLDTQYF. CDR3 coding DNA: TGTGCCAGCAGCCAAGATCCCCTAGCGGGGGGGCTGGATACGCAGTATTTT.

The gene calls are TRBV7-2 and TRBJ1-2; D uncertain. The CDR3 spans 14 residues. Trimming cost V 1 base and J 4 bases, with 10 bases left between them. The germline gives CDR1 SGHTA, CDR2 FQGNSA. DNA for the CDR3: TGTGCCAGCAGCTTAGAGGGTGCGGGCTATGGCTACACCTTC. It codes for CASSLEGAGYGYTF.

The rearrangement uses TRBV21-1 and TRBJ2-7; the D call TRBD1 from the table was never checked on the DNA. TRBV21-1 is a documented pseudogene. The CDR3 loop spans 17 amino acids. DNA of the CDR3: TGTGCCAGCAGCAAAAGGGACAGGGCAACGAGCTCCTACGAGCAGTACTTC. Translating it yields CASSKRDRATSSYEQYF.

CDR3 nucleotide sequence: TGTGCCAGCAGCTTCCGGGGGGTGACAGATACGCAGTATTTT. Translation: CASSFRGVTDTQYF. The J gene is TRBJ2-3, the V gene TRBV5-4; 7 positions agree with TRBD2. The V gene's germline CDR1 is SGHNT and CDR2 YYREEE (reference sequence). V was clipped by 2 bases and J by 3 bases; unmatched bases: 3. The CDR3 contains 14 residues. Filled out from reference TRBV5-4 and TRBJ2-3, the complete variable domain reads ETGVTQSPTHLIKTRGQQVTLRCSSQSGHNTVSWYQQALGQGPQFIFQYYREEENGRGNFPPRFSGLQFPNYSSELNVNALELDDSALYLCASSFRGVTDTQYFGPGTRLTVL.

The chain recombines TRBV18 with TRBJ1-1, with a tentative D call TRBD1 (5 bases). Germline-derived CDR1 and CDR2 are KGHSH and LQKENI. The CDR3 totals 12 residues. Between the trimmed V and J ends, which lost 4 bases and 7 bases, there was a span of 10 bases. CDR3 sequence (DNA): TGTGCCAGCTCACTAGGGGATGGTGAAGCTTTCTTT. Residues: CASSLGDGEAFF.

This clone occurred once. V gene TRBV6-5 combines with J gene TRBJ1-6, with unresolved D. Trimming left V 0 bases short and J 7 bases short, with 10 bases between. Germline V gives CDR1 MNHEY, CDR2 SVGAGI. The CDR3 has 15 amino acids. CDR3 in amino acids: CASSYSTGKNSPLHF. CDR3 nucleotide sequence: TGTGCCAGCAGTTACTCGACGGGGAAGAATTCACCCCTCCACTTT.

The chain uses TRBV30 and TRBJ1-1; D possibly corresponds to TRBD1 (5 bases). Germline V lookup: CDR1 GTSNPN, CDR2 SVGIG (reference sequence). The ends were cut back, 0 bases at V and 4 bases at J, with 12 bases in the middle. The length of the CDR3 is 14 residues. The CDR3 is CAWSVGGGSTEAFF. CDR3 nucleotides: TGTGCCTGGAGTGTTGGGGGAGGTAGCACTGAAGCTTTCTTT.

This chain connects TRBV5-1 to TRBJ1-2, with 7 bases that match TRBD1. V trimming: 4 bases; J trimming: 7 bases; junction bases outside the gene matches: 10. The length of the CDR3 is 14 residues. From germline, CDR1 is SGHRS and CDR2 YFSETQ. Here the CDR3 reads CASSPRDRRLGYTF. The DNA of the CDR3 is TGCGCCAGCAGCCCCCGGGACAGAAGGCTTGGCTACACCTTC.

A single count supports this clone. This rearrangement joins TRBV7-2 to TRBJ1-1; 8 bases map to TRBD1. Germline values: CDR1 SGHTA, CDR2 FQGNSA. The CDR3 extends over 16 amino acids. V lost 10 bases and J lost 3; bases outside the gene matches: 16. The CDR3, as DNA: TGTGCCACCGGCCGCCCCAGGGGGCGAAGGCACACTGAAGCTTTCTTT. Its translation: CATGRPRGRRHTEAFF.

The rearrangement joins TRBV27 to TRBJ2-6, with TRBD1 identical over 7 bases. The CDR3 has 18 amino acids. Germline CDR1 and CDR2: MNHEY and SMNVEV (reference sequence). V was pared by 2 bases and J by 2 bases, with 9 bases of the junction left unmatched. The CDR3 sequence is CASSLTPPTGTGANVLTF. The DNA for the CDR3 is TGTGCCAGCAGTTTAACCCCCCCGACAGGGACTGGGGCCAACGTCCTGACTTTC.

The CDR3 bases are TGTGCCAGCACCTATCCCGGGACAGAGTATGGCTACACCTTC. It translates to CASTYPGTEYGYTF. The V gene is TRBV7-9, the J gene TRBJ1-2; 7 nucleotides match TRBD1. V was pared by 7 bases and J by 5 bases, with 10 bases of the junction left unmatched. Germline V CDR1 and CDR2: SEHNR, FQNEAQ (reference sequence). The CDR3 is 14 residues long.

The V call is TRBV6-6, the J call TRBJ1-4, with D perhaps matching TRBD1 (5 bases). CDR3 length: 11 amino acids. The V and J ends lost 6 bases and 9 bases respectively, with 8 bases between them. The germline CDR1 and CDR2 sequences are MNHNY and SVGAGI (reference sequence). For the CDR3, the DNA is TGTGCCAGCAGCCAGGACAAAAAACTGTTTTTT. Encoded protein: CASSQDKKLFF.

The chain links TRBV18 to TRBJ1-1; TRBD1 aligns across 7 bases. The V gene's germline CDR1 is KGHSH and CDR2 LQKENI. V lost 6 bases, J lost 0 bases, and 4 bases stayed unmatched. The CDR3 runs 14 residues. CDR3 region: CASSRQGMNTEAFF. The CDR3, as DNA: TGTGCCAGCTCGCGACAGGGAATGAACACTGAAGCTTTCTTT.

This clone was seen a few times. The chain is built from TRBV5-6 and TRBJ2-2, with 7 bases fitting TRBD2. Germline values: CDR1 SGHDT, CDR2 YYEEEE. V gave up 2 bases and J gave up 0 bases; unmatched junction bases: 1. The CDR3 spans 15 residues. CDR3 in DNA: TGTGCCAGCAGCTTCGGGGGGACGAACACCGGGGAGCTGTTTTTT. Encoded protein: CASSFGGTNTGELFF.

V usage is TRBV29-1 and J usage is TRBJ2-2; TRBD2 might be the D (6 bases). The CDR3 totals 13 residues. Germline lookup yields CDR1 SQVTM and CDR2 ANQGSEA. V lost 6 bases to trimming and J lost 4 bases, with 12 bases between them. The CDR3 loop is CSVTLGGTGELFF. The CDR3 nucleotides read TGCAGCGTCACGTTGGGGGGCACCGGGGAGCTGTTTTTT.

To note about this clone: Other DNA sequences within the sample encode an identical CDR3. The genes are TRBV15 and TRBJ2-5, with D tentatively TRBD1 (5 bases). CDR1 and CDR2 from the germline V gene are LNHNV and YYDKDF (reference sequence). V lost 0 bases, J lost 2 bases, and 10 bases lay in between. The CDR3 has 15 amino acids. The CDR3 sequence: CATSRDPGQQETQYF. CDR3 bases: TGTGCCACCAGCAGAGATCCAGGGCAGCAAGAGACCCAGTACTTC.

V is TRBV2 and J is TRBJ1-5, with 7 bases identical to TRBD1. This CDR3 comprises 14 residues. The junction had 2 bases not matched to a gene; V was cut back by 4 bases and J by 2 bases. Germline CDR1 is SNHLY and CDR2 is FYNNEI. This CDR3 is CASSAQGGNQPQHF. CDR3 nucleotides: TGTGCCAGCAGTGCCCAGGGGGGCAATCAGCCCCAGCATTTT.

V is TRBV15 and J is TRBJ2-3, with a tentative D call TRBD2 (6 bases). The germline V and J ends were trimmed by 1 base and 4 bases, with 15 bases remaining between them. The CDR3 is 16 residues long. Germline V gene data show CDR1 as LNHNV and CDR2 as YYDKDF (reference sequence). The CDR3 nucleotides are TGTGCCACCAGCAGAGGATTGCTGGCGGGGCCAGATACGCAGTATTTT. Its protein is CATSRGLLAGPDTQYF. Variable domain in full (rest from reference TRBV15 and TRBJ2-3): DAMVIQNPRYQVTQFGKPVTLSCSQTLNHNVMYWYQQKSSQAPKLLFHYYDKDFNNEADTPDNFQSRRPNTSFCFLDIRSPGLGDTAMYLCATSRGLLAGPDTQYFGPGTRLTVL.

This clone was detected only once. The chain carries TRBV19 and TRBJ1-2; 7 nucleotides line up with TRBD1. Germline V gene sequence: CDR1 LNHDA, CDR2 SQIVND (reference sequence). The V segment lost 8 bases and the J segment 0 bases; nucleotides outside the gene matches: 0. CDR3 length: 12 amino acids. The CDR3 sequence is CASGQANYGYTF. CDR3 nucleotides: TGTGCCAGTGGACAGGCTAACTATGGCTACACCTTC.

The chain carries TRBV6-5 and TRBJ1-5, with D possibly being TRBD1 (5 bases). The V gene's germline CDR1 is MNHEY and CDR2 SVGAGI. Trimming removed 2 bases from V and 4 bases from J, with 6 bases in between. CDR3 length: 13 residues. This CDR3 reads CASSYGQNQPQHF. The CDR3 nucleotides are TGTGCCAGCAGTTACGGACAAAATCAGCCCCAGCATTTT.

The V call is TRBV11-2, the J call TRBJ2-3; D is perhaps TRBD1 (5 bases). Germline loops: CDR1 SGHAT, CDR2 FQNNGV. This CDR3 has 12 amino acids. Trimming pared 5 bases from V and 3 bases from J, leaving 6 bases between. CDR3 sequence (DNA): TGTGCCAGCAGCCAGGGAACAGATACGCAGTATTTT. Protein product: CASSQGTDTQYF.